The 15 T cell receptor beta chains given below trace back to one sample, sequenced in a study of patients and donors after allogeneic stem cell transplantation. TCRdb passed the RT-PCR reads through MiXCR, listing each CDR3 protein once. The table lists about a million distinct CDR3 sequences, more than 15% of them singletons. The sequencing input was blood, either unsorted or a sorted T cell fraction (not recorded which). The receptor source for this set is a human donor who was either an allogeneic HSCT recipient or a stem cell or donor lymphocyte infusion donor (not recorded which). It is not recorded whose cells these are; they may come from a transplant donor.

The chain joins TRBV7-9 to TRBJ1-2; 7 nucleotides line up with TRBD1. CDR1 SEHNR and CDR2 FQNEAQ come from the germline V gene (reference sequence). V shed 5 bases and J 3 bases; nucleotides not matched to a gene: 12. This CDR3 contains 16 residues. This CDR3 is CASSTYLDRADYGYTF. The CDR3 nucleotides read TGTGCCAGCAGCACTTACCTCGACAGGGCGGACTATGGCTACACCTTC.

CDR3 nucleotide sequence: TGCAGTTCGGAAAGGGGCCTTAATGAGCAGTTCTTC. This translates into CSSERGLNEQFF. The chain is built from TRBV20-1 and TRBJ2-1, with D tentatively TRBD1 (5 bases). Trimming took off 8 bases at V and 7 bases at J, with 15 bases between the two ends. Germline V gene lookup returns CDR1 DFQATT and CDR2 SNEGSKA (reference sequence). The CDR3 spans 12 residues.

This sequence joins TRBV7-2 and TRBJ1-4, with D perhaps matching TRBD1 (5 bases). This CDR3 has 15 residues. Germline V gene data show CDR1 as SGHTA and CDR2 as FQGNSA. Trimming removed 3 bases at V and 5 bases at J, with 13 bases between. The DNA for the CDR3 is TGTGCCAGCAGCTTGAAGGGGAGATCGAATGAAAAACTGTTTTTT. It codes for CASSLKGRSNEKLFF.

This clonotype has at least ten counts. The chain joins TRBV12-3 or TRBV12-4 to TRBJ2-5; a possible D gene is TRBD1 (5 bases). V lost 11 bases to trimming and J lost 7 bases, with 17 bases between them. The CDR3 totals 12 residues. This chain's CDR3 is CASTWGWGTQYF. In DNA, the CDR3 is TGTGCCTCCACTTGGGGCTGGGGGACCCAGTACTTC.

The V and J genes are TRBV29-1 and TRBJ2-5; D ambiguous. CDR3 length equals 11 residues. Trimming shortened V by 3 bases and J by 5 bases, and 7 bases separated the two germline ends. The V gene's germline CDR1 is SQVTM and CDR2 ANQGSEA. The CDR3 sequence is CSVEEGETQYF. In DNA form, the CDR3 reads TGCAGCGTTGAGGAAGGGGAGACCCAGTACTTC. Variable domain in full (rest from reference TRBV29-1 and TRBJ2-5): SAVISQKPSRDICQRGTSLTIQCQVDSQVTMMFWYRQQPGQSLTLIATANQGSEATYESGFVIDKFPISRPNLTFSTLTVSNMSPEDSSIYLCSVEEGETQYFGPGTRLLVL.

This clonotype was picked up many times. The chain joins TRBV7-2 to TRBJ2-3, with D perhaps TRBD1 (6 bases). Per the germline V gene, CDR1 is SGHTA and CDR2 is FQGNSA. This CDR3 contains 15 residues. Trimming removed 5 bases from V and 2 bases from J, with 14 bases in between. The chain's CDR3 is CASSTGPFYTDTQYF. CDR3 nucleotide sequence: TGTGCCAGCAGCACAGGGCCCTTTTACACAGATACGCAGTATTTT.

This clonotype was picked up many times. The V and J genes are TRBV4-3 and TRBJ1-2; D is undetermined. The ends were cut back, 1 base at V and 4 bases at J, with 16 bases in the middle. From germline, CDR1 is LGHNA and CDR2 YSLEER. This CDR3 has 16 residues. The CDR3 nucleotides read TGCGCCAGCAGCCAAGGGACCGCTCAAGGAAGCTATGGCTACACCTTC. It specifies CASSQGTAQGSYGYTF.

This clonotype was seen more than once but under ten times. V and J are TRBV6-2 or TRBV6-3 and TRBJ2-1; no clear D gene. V shed 1 base and J shed 9 bases, with 10 bases lying between them. The CDR3 has 13 residues. Germline-derived CDR1 and CDR2 are MNHEY and SVGEGT. As DNA, the CDR3 is TGTGCCAGCAGTTACTTCGACGGGCCTGAGCAGTTCTTC. It yields the protein CASSYFDGPEQFF.

This clonotype showed up just a few times. This sequence joins TRBV6-1 and TRBJ2-6; possible D gene TRBD1, 6 bases. Germline values: CDR1 MNHNS, CDR2 SASEGT. This CDR3 spans 17 amino acids. V lost 6 bases and J 2 bases, leaving 17 bases between the germline ends. The CDR3 sequence: CASRQTSGVPGANVLTF. The CDR3 coding sequence is TGTGCCAGCAGACAGACCTCAGGGGTGCCTGGGGCCAACGTCCTGACTTTC.

This clonotype was seen a handful of times. J is TRBJ1-1 and V is TRBV12-3 or TRBV12-4, with unresolved D. The CDR3 totals 14 residues. The ends were cut back, 3 bases at V and 0 bases at J, with 8 bases in the middle. The CDR3 loop is CASSFKQLNTEAFF. DNA of the CDR3: TGTGCCAGCAGTTTCAAACAGTTGAACACTGAAGCTTTCTTT.

This clonotype was counted a few times. This rearrangement joins TRBV25-1 to TRBJ2-3; possibly TRBD1 for D (5 bases). CDR3 length: 15 residues. V lost 3 bases and J 6 bases, leaving 16 bases between the germline ends. The germline V gene encodes CDR1 MGHDK and CDR2 SYGVNS. The CDR3 protein is CASSEFGQGKDTQYF. CDR3 in DNA: TGTGCCAGCAGTGAGTTCGGGCAGGGTAAGGATACGCAGTATTTT.

This clonotype was observed a handful of times. The rearrangement uses TRBV5-6 and TRBJ2-1; D gene unclear. The CDR3 extends over 16 amino acids. Trimming took off 3 bases at V and 2 bases at J, with 15 bases between the two ends. The germline CDR1 and CDR2 sequences are SGHDT and YYEEEE. The CDR3 spells CASSSPHESAYNEQFF. The CDR3 DNA is TGTGCCAGCAGCTCCCCTCATGAGTCCGCCTACAATGAGCAGTTCTTC.

This clonotype was seen a handful of times. The V and J genes are TRBV7-9 and TRBJ2-1; D unresolved. This CDR3 comprises 13 residues. Trimming took off 5 bases at V and 6 bases at J, with 11 bases between the two ends. From germline, CDR1 is SEHNR and CDR2 FQNEAQ (reference sequence). The CDR3 nucleotides read TGTGCCAGCAGCGCCGACGGCAGCAATGAGCAGTTCTTC. This encodes CASSADGSNEQFF. Using reference TRBV7-9 and TRBJ2-1 for the parts outside the CDR3, the full variable domain is DTGVSQNPRHKITKRGQNVTFRCDPISEHNRLYWYRQTLGQGPEFLTYFQNEAQLEKSRLLSDRFSAERPKGSFSTLEIQRTEQGDSAMYLCASSADGSNEQFFGPGTRLTVL.

This clonotype occurred a few times. Germline is not matched at one junction end, which may reflect a read error. This rearrangement joins TRBV20-1 to TRBJ1-5; no reliable D call. Germline CDR1 reads DFQATT; CDR2 reads SNEGSKA (reference sequence). This CDR3 has 16 residues. The CDR3 sequence: CSAKGTSKSSNQPQHF. CDR3 in DNA: TGCAGCGCTAAGGGCACCAGCAAGTCTAGCAATCAGCCCCAGCATTTT.

This chain links TRBV12-3 or TRBV12-4 with TRBJ1-2, with 12 bases that match TRBD1. The J segment lost 6 bases and the V segment lost 5 bases, leaving 7 bases of the junction unmatched. The CDR3 loop spans 15 amino acids. CDR3 region: CASSPLGTGGNGYTF. CDR3 sequence (DNA): TGTGCCAGCAGTCCCCTCGGGACAGGGGGCAATGGCTACACCTTC.